The clone carrying this T cell receptor (beta chain) has a count of ten or more. Its antigen is unknown. As the template, RNA transcripts were used to amplify TCR beta CDR3 regions. After a first-round RT-PCR with HTBI primers, a second-round multiplex PCR was run. TCRdb ran MiXCR on the multiplex PCR reads and lists one entry per CDR3 protein. The sample lists 350,000 to 400,000 distinct CDR3 sequences, approximately 15% seen once, with roughly 7% in the top ten. This entry comes from a study of Graves' ophthalmopathy and Graves' hyperthyroidism. Study overall: Peripheral blood sampling occurred at initial diagnosis, before any treatment.

Stable hyperthyroidism meant no ophthalmopathy within 18 months of follow-up. No donor had other autoimmune disease, uncontrolled infection, pregnancy or lactation. Study results and caveats: For separating ophthalmopathy from stable hyperthyroidism, a 13-signature model gave around 86% sensitivity and 80% to 84% specificity.

The sequence came from a woman aged 18-30 years with stable Graves' hyperthyroidism. Input material: peripheral blood.

CDR3 region: CASSPREGGQPQHF. The DNA of the CDR3 is TGTGCCAGCAGTCCTCGGGAGGGTGGTCAGCCCCAGCATTTT. V gene TRBV6-1 combines with J gene TRBJ1-5; no definite D call. This CDR3 is 14 amino acids long. Germline V lookup: CDR1 MNHNS, CDR2 SASEGT. V was pared by 5 bases and J by 6 bases, with 14 bases between.